This TCR beta chain was retrieved from a study of cytomegalovirus exposure and HLA in healthy donors. A note on this clone: Antigen specificity is unknown.

Germline V gene sequence: CDR1 MNHNY, CDR2 SVGAGI (reference sequence). Trimming removed 5 bases from V and 8 bases from J, with 12 bases in between. This CDR3 contains 13 residues. It was with 60 Vbeta and 13 Jbeta primers that the PCR ran. TCRdb keeps only in-frame clones here, not all; method: immunoSEQ multiplex PCR. This sample's table reports approximately 38,000 clones. Findings of the study overall: Another analysis was done later, and it associated 15,000 to 20,000 TCR beta sequences with HLA alleles at 0.05 false discovery rate.

This chain links TRBV6-6 with TRBJ2-2, with a weak D call TRBD1 (6 bases). The TCR originated in a man aged 30-40 years in good health and CMV-seronegative. Sequenced: PBMCs. This chain's CDR3 is CASSATGSGELFF. In DNA, the CDR3 is TGTGCCAGCAGTGCTACAGGGTCTGGGGAGCTGTTTTTT.